This TCR beta chain was captured in a study of T cells after yellow fever vaccination. General study results and limits: Repertoires sorted by FACS could include abundant clonotypes that are contaminants from the bulk population.

This CDR3 comprises 15 residues. Germline V gene data show CDR1 as SEHNR and CDR2 as FQNEAQ (reference sequence). Trimming shortened V by 1 base and J by 0 bases, and 7 bases separated the two germline ends. This clonotype was counted at least ten times. Its specificity is unknown. TCRdb fed the 5' RACE reads into MiXCR, producing one record per CDR3 protein. The data hold fewer than 450,000 distinct CDR3 sequences, with roughly 8% observed a single time. The origin of this receptor is a man aged 18 to 35 who received the YFV17D yellow fever vaccine. V and J are TRBV7-9 and TRBJ1-5, with D perhaps TRBD1 (5 bases). The specimen comprised PBMCs, sampled about 41 days after the first yellow fever vaccination. This CDR3 is CASSLGGGSNQPQHF. The CDR3 region has the DNA TGTGCCAGCAGCTTAGGCGGGGGTAGCAATCAGCCCCAGCATTTT. Based on the CDR3 plus reference TRBV7-9 and TRBJ1-5, the full variable domain is DTGVSQNPRHKITKRGQNVTFRCDPISEHNRLYWYRQTLGQGPEFLTYFQNEAQLEKSRLLSDRFSAERPKGSFSTLEIQRTEQGDSAMYLCASSLGGGSNQPQHFGDGTRLSIL.